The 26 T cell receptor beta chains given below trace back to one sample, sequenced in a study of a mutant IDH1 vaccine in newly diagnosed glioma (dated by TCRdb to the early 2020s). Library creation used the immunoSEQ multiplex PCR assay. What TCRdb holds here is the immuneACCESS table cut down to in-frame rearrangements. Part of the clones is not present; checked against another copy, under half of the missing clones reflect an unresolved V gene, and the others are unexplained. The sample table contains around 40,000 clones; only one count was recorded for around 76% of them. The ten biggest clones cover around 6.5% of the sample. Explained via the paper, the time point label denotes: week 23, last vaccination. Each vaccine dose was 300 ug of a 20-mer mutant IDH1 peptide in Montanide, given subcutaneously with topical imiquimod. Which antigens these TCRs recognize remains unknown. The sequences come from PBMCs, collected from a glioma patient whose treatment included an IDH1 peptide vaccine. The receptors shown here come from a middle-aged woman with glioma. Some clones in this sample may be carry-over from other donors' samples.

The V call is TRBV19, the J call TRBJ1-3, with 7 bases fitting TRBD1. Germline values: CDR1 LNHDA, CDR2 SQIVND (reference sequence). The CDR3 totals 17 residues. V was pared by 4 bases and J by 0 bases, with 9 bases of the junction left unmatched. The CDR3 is CASSNRDSSLSGNTIYF. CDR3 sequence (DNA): TGTGCCAGTAGTAACCGGGACAGTTCCCTCTCTGGAAACACCATATATTTT.

The CDR3 sequence is CASTWGTDTQYF. CDR3 DNA: TGTGCCAGCACTTGGGGCACAGATACGCAGTATTTT. The gene calls are TRBV25-1 and TRBJ2-3; no reliable D call. Germline-derived CDR1 and CDR2 are MGHDK and SYGVNS. With 7 bases removed from V and 1 base from J, the gap between germline ends came to 6 bases. The CDR3 runs 12 residues.

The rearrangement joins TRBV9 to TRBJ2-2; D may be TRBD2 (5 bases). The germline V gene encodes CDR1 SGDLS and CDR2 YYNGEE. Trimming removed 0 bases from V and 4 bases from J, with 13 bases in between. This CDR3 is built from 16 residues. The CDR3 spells CASSVGREPSTGELFF. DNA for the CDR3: TGTGCCAGCAGCGTAGGTAGGGAGCCTTCCACCGGGGAGCTGTTTTTT.

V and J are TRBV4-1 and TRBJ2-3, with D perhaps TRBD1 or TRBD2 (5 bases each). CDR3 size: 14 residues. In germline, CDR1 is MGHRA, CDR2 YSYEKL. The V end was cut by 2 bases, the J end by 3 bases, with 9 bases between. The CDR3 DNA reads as TGCGCCAGCAGCCAATCCGGGGCTACAGATACGCAGTATTTT. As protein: CASSQSGATDTQYF.

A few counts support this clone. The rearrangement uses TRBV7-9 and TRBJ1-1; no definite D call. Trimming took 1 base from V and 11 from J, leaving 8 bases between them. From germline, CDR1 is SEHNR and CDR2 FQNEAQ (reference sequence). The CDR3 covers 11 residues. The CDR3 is CASSLEGLAFF. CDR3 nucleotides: TGTGCCAGCAGCTTAGAAGGGTTGGCTTTCTTT.

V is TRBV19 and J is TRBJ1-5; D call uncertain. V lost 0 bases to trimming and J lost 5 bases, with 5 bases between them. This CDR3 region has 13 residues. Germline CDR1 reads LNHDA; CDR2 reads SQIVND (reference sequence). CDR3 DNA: TGTGCCAGTAGTATAGAATCGGATCAGCCCCAGCATTTT. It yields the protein CASSIESDQPQHF.

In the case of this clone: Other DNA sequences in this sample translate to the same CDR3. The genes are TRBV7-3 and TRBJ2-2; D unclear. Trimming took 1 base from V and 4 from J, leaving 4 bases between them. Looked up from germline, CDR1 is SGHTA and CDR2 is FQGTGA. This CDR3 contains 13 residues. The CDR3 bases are TGTGCCAGCAGCTTAAGTCCCACCGGGGAGCTGTTTTTT. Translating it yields CASSLSPTGELFF.

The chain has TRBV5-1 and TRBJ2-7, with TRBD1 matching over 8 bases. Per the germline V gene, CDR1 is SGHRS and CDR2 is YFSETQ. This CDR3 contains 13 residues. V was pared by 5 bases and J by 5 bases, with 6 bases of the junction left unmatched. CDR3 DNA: TGCGCCAGCAGGGGGACAGGCATCCACGAGCAGTACTTC. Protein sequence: CASRGTGIHEQYF.

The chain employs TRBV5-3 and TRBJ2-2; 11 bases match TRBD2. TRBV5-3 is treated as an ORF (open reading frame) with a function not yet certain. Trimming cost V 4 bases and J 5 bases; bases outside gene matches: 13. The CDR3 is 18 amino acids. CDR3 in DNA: TGTGCCAGAAGCCACAGGGGTATAGCGGGAGGGATGACCGGGGAGCTGTTTTTT. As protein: CARSHRGIAGGMTGELFF.

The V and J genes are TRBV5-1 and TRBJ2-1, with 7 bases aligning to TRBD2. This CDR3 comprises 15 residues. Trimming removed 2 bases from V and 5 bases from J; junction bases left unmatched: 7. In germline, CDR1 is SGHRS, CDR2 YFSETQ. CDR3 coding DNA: TGCGCCAGCAGCTTAAAAGCGGGAACAAACAATGAGCAGTTCTTC. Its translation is CASSLKAGTNNEQFF.

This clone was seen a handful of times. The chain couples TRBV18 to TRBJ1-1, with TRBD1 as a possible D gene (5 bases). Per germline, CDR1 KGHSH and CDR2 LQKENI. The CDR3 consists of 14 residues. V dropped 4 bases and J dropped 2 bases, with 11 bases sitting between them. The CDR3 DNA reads TGTGCCAGCTCACGCGGGACCCCCAACACTGAAGCTTTCTTT. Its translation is CASSRGTPNTEAFF. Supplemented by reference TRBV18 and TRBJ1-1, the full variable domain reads NAGVMQNPRHLVRRRGQEARLRCSPMKGHSHVYWYRQLPEEGLKFMVYLQKENIIDESGMPKERFSAEFPKEGPSILRIQQVVRGDSAAYFCASSRGTPNTEAFFGQGTRLTVV.

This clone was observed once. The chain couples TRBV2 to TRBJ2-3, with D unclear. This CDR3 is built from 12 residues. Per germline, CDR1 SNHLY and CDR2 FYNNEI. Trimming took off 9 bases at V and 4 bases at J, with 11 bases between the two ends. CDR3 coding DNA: TGTGCCAGACGACCTAAGGCAGATACGCAGTATTTT. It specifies CARRPKADTQYF.

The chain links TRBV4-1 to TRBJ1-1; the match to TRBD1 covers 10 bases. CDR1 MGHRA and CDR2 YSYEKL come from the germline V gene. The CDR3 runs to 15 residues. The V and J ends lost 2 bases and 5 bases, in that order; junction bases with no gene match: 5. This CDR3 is CASSQRQGARTEAFF. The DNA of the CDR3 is TGCGCCAGCAGCCAAAGACAGGGGGCCAGGACTGAAGCTTTCTTT.

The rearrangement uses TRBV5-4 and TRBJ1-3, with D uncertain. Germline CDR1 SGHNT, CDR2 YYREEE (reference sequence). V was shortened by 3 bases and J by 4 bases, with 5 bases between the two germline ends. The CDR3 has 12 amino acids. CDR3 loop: CASSSVGNTIYF. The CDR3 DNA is TGTGCCAGCAGCTCTGTGGGAAACACCATATATTTT. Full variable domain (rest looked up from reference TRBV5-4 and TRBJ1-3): ETGVTQSPTHLIKTRGQQVTLRCSSQSGHNTVSWYQQALGQGPQFIFQYYREEENGRGNFPPRFSGLQFPNYSSELNVNALELDDSALYLCASSSVGNTIYFGEGSWLTVV.

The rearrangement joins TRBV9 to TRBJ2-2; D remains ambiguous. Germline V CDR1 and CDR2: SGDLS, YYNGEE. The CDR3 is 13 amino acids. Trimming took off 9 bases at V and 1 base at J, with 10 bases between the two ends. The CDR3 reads CATTTGNTGELFF. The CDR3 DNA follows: TGTGCCACCACGACCGGGAACACCGGGGAGCTGTTTTTT.

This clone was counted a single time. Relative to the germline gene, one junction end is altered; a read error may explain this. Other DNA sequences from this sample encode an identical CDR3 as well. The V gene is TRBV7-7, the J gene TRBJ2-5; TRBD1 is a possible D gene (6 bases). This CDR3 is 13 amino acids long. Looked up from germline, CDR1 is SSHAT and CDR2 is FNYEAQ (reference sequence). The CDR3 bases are TGTGCTAGCAGCTTAGGGGGTCAAGAGACCCAGTACTTC. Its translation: CASSLGGQETQYF. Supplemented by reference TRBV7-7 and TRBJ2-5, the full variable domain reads GAGVSQSPRYKVTKRGQDVTLRCDPISSHATLYWYQQALGQGPEFLTYFNYEAQPDKSGLPSDRFSAERPEGSISTLTIQRTEQRDSAMYRCASSLGGQETQYFGPGTRLLVL.

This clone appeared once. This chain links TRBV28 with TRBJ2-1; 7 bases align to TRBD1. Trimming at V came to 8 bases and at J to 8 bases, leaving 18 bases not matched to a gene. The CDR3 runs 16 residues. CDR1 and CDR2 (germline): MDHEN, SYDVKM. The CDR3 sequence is CASSTGRAGGTDEQFF. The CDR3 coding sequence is TGTGCCAGCTCGACAGGGCGCGCAGGGGGAACGGATGAGCAGTTCTTC.

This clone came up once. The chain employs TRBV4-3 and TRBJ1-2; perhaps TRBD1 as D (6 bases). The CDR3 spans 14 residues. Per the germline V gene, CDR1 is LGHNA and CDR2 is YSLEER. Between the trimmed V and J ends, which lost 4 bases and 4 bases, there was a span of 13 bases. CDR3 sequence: CASSPGARSYGYTF. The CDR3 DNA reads TGCGCCAGCAGCCCGGGGGCCAGGAGCTATGGCTACACCTTC.

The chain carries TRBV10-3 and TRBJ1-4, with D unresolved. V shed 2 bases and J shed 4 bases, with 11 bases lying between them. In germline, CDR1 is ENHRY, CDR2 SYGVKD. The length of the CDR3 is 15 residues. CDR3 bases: TGTGCCATCAGTGAGACGGGGTCCTATAATGAAAAACTGTTTTTT. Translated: CAISETGSYNEKLFF.

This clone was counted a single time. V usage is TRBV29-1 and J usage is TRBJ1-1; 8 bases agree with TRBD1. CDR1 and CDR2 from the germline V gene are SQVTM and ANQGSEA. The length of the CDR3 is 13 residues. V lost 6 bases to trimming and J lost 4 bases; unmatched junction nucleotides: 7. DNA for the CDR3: TGCAGCGTCGAGGACAGGGTGGGCACTGAAGCTTTCTTT. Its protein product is CSVEDRVGTEAFF. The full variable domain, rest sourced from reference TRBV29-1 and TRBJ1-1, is SAVISQKPSRDICQRGTSLTIQCQVDSQVTMMFWYRQQPGQSLTLIATANQGSEATYESGFVIDKFPISRPNLTFSTLTVSNMSPEDSSIYLCSVEDRVGTEAFFGQGTRLTVV.

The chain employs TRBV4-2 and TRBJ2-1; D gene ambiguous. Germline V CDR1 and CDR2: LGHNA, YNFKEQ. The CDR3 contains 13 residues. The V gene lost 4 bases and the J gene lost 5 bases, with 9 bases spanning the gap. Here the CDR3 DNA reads TGTGCCAGCAGCCCCCGACTGAACAATGAGCAGTTCTTC. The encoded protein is CASSPRLNNEQFF.

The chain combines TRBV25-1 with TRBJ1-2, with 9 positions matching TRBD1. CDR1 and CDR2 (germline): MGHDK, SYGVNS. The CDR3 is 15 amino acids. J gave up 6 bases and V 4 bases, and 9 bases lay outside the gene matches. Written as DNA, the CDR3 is TGTGCCAGCAGTGGAAACAGGGGGCGCGTCAATGGCTACACCTTC. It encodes CASSGNRGRVNGYTF.

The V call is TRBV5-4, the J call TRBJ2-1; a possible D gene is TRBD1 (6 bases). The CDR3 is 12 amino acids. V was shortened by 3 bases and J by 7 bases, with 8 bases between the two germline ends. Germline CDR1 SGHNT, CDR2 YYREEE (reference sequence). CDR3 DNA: TGTGCCAGCAGCTCAGGGGCGAATGAGCAGTTCTTC. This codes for CASSSGANEQFF.

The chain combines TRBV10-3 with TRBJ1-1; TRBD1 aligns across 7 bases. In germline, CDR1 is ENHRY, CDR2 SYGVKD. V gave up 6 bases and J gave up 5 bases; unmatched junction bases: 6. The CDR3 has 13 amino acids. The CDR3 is CAIRAGGGTEAFF. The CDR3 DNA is TGTGCCATCAGAGCAGGGGGAGGGACTGAAGCTTTCTTT.

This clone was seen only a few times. CDR3 nucleotides: TGTGCCAGCAGTGAAAAGGGCGATCTCGCGGAGTATTTT. Encoded protein: CASSEKGDLAEYF. V gene TRBV6-1 combines with J gene TRBJ2-3; D call uncertain. The germline gives CDR1 MNHNS, CDR2 SASEGT. Deletions cut 2 bases from V and 13 bases from J, with 16 bases between. The CDR3 runs to 13 residues.

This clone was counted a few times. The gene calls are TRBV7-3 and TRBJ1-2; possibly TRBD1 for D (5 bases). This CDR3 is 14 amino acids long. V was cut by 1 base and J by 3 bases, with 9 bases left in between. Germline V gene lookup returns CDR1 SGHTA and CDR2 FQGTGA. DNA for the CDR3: TGTGCCAGCAGCTTAAACGGGGGGGACTATGGCTACACCTTC. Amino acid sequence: CASSLNGGDYGYTF. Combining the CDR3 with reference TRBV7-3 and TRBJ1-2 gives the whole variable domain GAGVSQTPSNKVTEKGKYVELRCDPISGHTALYWYRQSLGQGPEFLIYFQGTGAADDSGLPNDRFFAVRPEGSVSTLKIQRTERGDSAVYLCASSLNGGDYGYTFGSGTRLTVV.